This entry lists 4 T cell receptor beta chains sequenced from one sample in a study of stem cell transplantation in POMP-related autoinflammatory disease. Study results and limitations: PRAID patients trended toward lower TRB diversity and higher clonality in all analyzed T-cell subsets. Fewer unique TRB V-J gene pairings were identified in patients with PRAID.

The assay was immunoSEQ multiplex PCR, and TCRdb's table has in-frame clones only and misses some. This table holds around 10,000 clones, around 86% found once. Their antigens are not known. The material sequenced was CD8+ T cells from PBMCs, taken before stem cell transplantation. These receptors all come from a human donor with POMP-related autoinflammation and immune dysregulation (PRAID).

V and J are TRBV13 and TRBJ1-2; a weak D match, TRBD1 (6 bases). V gave up 5 bases and J gave up 4 bases, with 14 bases separating them. The CDR3 has 14 amino acids. Germline V gene data show CDR1 as PRHDT and CDR2 as FYEKMQ (reference sequence). Here the CDR3 DNA reads TGTGCCAGCAGCGCCCGTACAGGGCTCTATGGCTACACCTTC. It translates to CASSARTGLYGYTF.

The chain links TRBV28 to TRBJ2-3; D may be TRBD2 (10 bases). Germline values: CDR1 MDHEN, CDR2 SYDVKM. The CDR3 loop spans 18 amino acids. V lost 9 bases, J lost 4 bases, and 29 bases lay in between. CDR3 DNA: TGTGCCAGTACATGGACAGGGGTACCTAGCGGGAGAGCAGATACGCAGTATTTT. Encoded protein: CASTWTGVPSGRADTQYF.

The chain carries TRBV11-2 and TRBJ1-2; D uncertain. There are 13 residues in the CDR3. Trimming shortened V by 6 bases and J by 4 bases, and 12 bases separated the two germline ends. From germline, CDR1 is SGHAT and CDR2 FQNNGV. The CDR3 loop is CASSPTDLYGYTF. CDR3 nucleotides: TGTGCCAGCAGTCCTACAGACCTCTATGGCTACACCTTC.

The genes are TRBV5-1 and TRBJ2-5; 8 bases map to TRBD2. The ends lost 5 bases at V and 3 bases at J; junction bases unmatched: 6. CDR3 length equals 14 residues. Germline CDR1 and CDR2: SGHRS and YFSETQ. The CDR3 coding sequence is TGCGCCAGCAGGACAAGCGGGGGTGAAGAGACCCAGTACTTC. Its protein is CASRTSGGEETQYF.